The 10 T cell receptor beta chains in this list originate from one sample, sequenced in a study of OX40 agonist ivuxolimab in advanced cancers. Data came from immunoSEQ multiplex PCR; TCRdb stores just in-frame clones and leaves some out. The repertoire holds under 85,000 clones, 90% to 95% seen once, with around 0.7% in the top ten. This specimen consisted of CD4+ or CD8+ T cells sorted from blood, obtained in a trial of the OX40 agonist ivuxolimab. All receptors derive from an adult with an advanced solid tumor such as melanoma, head and neck, liver or kidney cancer.

The V call is TRBV7-3, the J call TRBJ2-7; D call uncertain. This CDR3 region has 13 residues. CDR1 SGHTA and CDR2 FQGTGA come from the germline V gene. V was pared by 3 bases and J by 7 bases, with 13 bases between. This CDR3 is CASSFGSMGEQYF. DNA of the CDR3: TGTGCCAGCAGCTTTGGGTCGATGGGGGAGCAGTACTTC.

The V call is TRBV5-1, the J call TRBJ2-6; a weak D match, TRBD2 (6 bases). This CDR3 is 16 amino acids long. CDR1 is SGHRS, CDR2 YFSETQ, per germline. Trimming stripped 4 bases from V and 0 bases from J, with 11 bases between. CDR3 nucleotides: TGCGCCAGCAGCGGGGACTTCAGCTCTGGGGCCAACGTCCTGACTTTC. Its translation: CASSGDFSSGANVLTF.

This rearrangement joins TRBV19 to TRBJ2-6; D possibly corresponds to TRBD1 (6 bases). Looked up from germline, CDR1 is LNHDA and CDR2 is SQIVND (reference sequence). The CDR3 has 16 amino acids. Trimming removed 5 bases from V and 0 bases from J, with 11 bases in between. The CDR3 here is CASSVHRVSGANVLTF. CDR3 sequence (DNA): TGTGCCAGTAGTGTCCACAGGGTCTCTGGGGCCAACGTCCTGACTTTC.

The CDR3 DNA reads TGTGCCAGCAGTGTACCGAGCGGGAGGGCCTCTGGGGCCAACGTCCTGACTTTC. It yields the protein CASSVPSGRASGANVLTF. The J gene is TRBJ2-6, the V gene TRBV25-1, with TRBD2 matching over 10 bases. The V gene's germline CDR1 is MGHDK and CDR2 SYGVNS. V was pared by 4 bases and J by 0 bases, with 6 bases of the junction left unmatched. The CDR3 is 18 amino acids.

This chain links TRBV4-3 with TRBJ2-7; 9 nucleotides line up with TRBD1. Germline trimming cut 0 bases from V and 5 bases from J; bases unmatched to any gene: 11. From germline, CDR1 is LGHNA and CDR2 YSLEER. The CDR3 is 17 residues long. CDR3: CASSQELSPGTGHEQYF. The DNA of the CDR3 is TGCGCCAGCAGCCAAGAATTGAGCCCCGGGACAGGGCACGAGCAGTACTTC.

The chain links TRBV7-2 to TRBJ2-2; D uncertain. CDR3 size: 13 residues. The germline V gene has CDR1 SGHTA and CDR2 FQGNSA. V shed 1 base and J shed 7 bases, with 7 bases lying between them. In DNA, the CDR3 is TGTGCCAGCAGCTTAGTAGGAGTCGGGGAGCTGTTTTTT. Its translation: CASSLVGVGELFF.

This rearrangement joins TRBV19 to TRBJ1-1; unclear D gene. V lost 7 bases and J 3 bases, leaving 9 bases between the germline ends. The CDR3 covers 12 residues. Looked up from germline, CDR1 is LNHDA and CDR2 is SQIVND (reference sequence). The CDR3 nucleotides are TGTGCCAGTACCCGGTGGGACACTGAAGCTTTCTTT. Encoded protein: CASTRWDTEAFF.

The J gene is TRBJ2-5, the V gene TRBV9; no clear D. The CDR3 runs 15 residues. CDR1 is SGDLS, CDR2 YYNGEE, per germline. Between the trimmed V and J ends, which lost 0 bases and 1 base, there was a span of 10 bases. The CDR3 nucleotides are TGTGCCAGCAGCGTAGGTGTCAGGACCCAAGAGACCCAGTACTTC. Encoded protein: CASSVGVRTQETQYF.

The chain links TRBV6-1 to TRBJ2-1; D unclear. V lost 3 bases to trimming and J lost 5 bases, with 14 bases between them. Germline V lookup: CDR1 MNHNS, CDR2 SASEGT. This CDR3 comprises 15 residues. DNA for the CDR3: TGTGCCAGCAGTGACCTCGGGCGATTTAACAATGAGCAGTTCTTC. As protein: CASSDLGRFNNEQFF.

The rearrangement links TRBV5-1 to TRBJ2-3; D perhaps matches TRBD2 (6 bases). The germline V gene encodes CDR1 SGHRS and CDR2 YFSETQ. V lost 0 bases, J lost 1 base, and 12 bases lay in between. The CDR3 covers 16 residues. The CDR3 loop is CASSLAGGKGTDTQYF. CDR3 coding DNA: TGCGCCAGCAGCTTGGCCGGGGGTAAGGGCACAGATACGCAGTATTTT.